These 22 T cell receptor beta chains share one sample of origin, sequenced in a study of a mutant IDH1 vaccine in newly diagnosed glioma. Time point reported: week 47, end of study. Doses comprised 300 ug of mutant IDH1 20-mer peptide each, plus topical imiquimod. Their cognate antigens are unknown. Generated by immunoSEQ multiplex PCR, the TCRdb table keeps only in-frame clones and is missing some. This table holds roughly 32,000 clones, roughly 87% found once. This specimen was PBMCs, taken from a glioma patient whose treatment included an IDH1 peptide vaccine. These receptors were taken from a man in his forties or fifties with glioma.

The V and J genes are TRBV5-8 and TRBJ2-5; 13 nucleotides align to TRBD2. Germline CDR1 reads SGHTS; CDR2 reads YDEGEE. V shed 4 bases, J shed 0 bases, and the junction held 6 bases outside the gene matches. The CDR3 sequence is 17 residues long. The CDR3 nucleotides read TGTGCCAGCAGCCCGGGGACTAGCGGGACCGACCAAGAGACCCAGTACTTC. This codes for CASSPGTSGTDQETQYF. The whole variable domain, remainder taken from reference TRBV5-8 and TRBJ2-5, is EAGVTQSPTHLIKTRGQQATLRCSPISGHTSVYWYQQALGLGLQFLLWYDEGEERNRGNFPPRFSGRQFPNYSSELNVNALELEDSALYLCASSPGTSGTDQETQYFGPGTRLLVL.

This chain joins TRBV14 and TRBJ2-7, with D maybe TRBD2 (6 bases). Trimming shortened V by 7 bases and J by 6 bases, and 19 bases separated the two germline ends. Germline loops: CDR1 SGHDN, CDR2 FVKESK. CDR3 length: 14 residues. CDR3 residues: CASTPGTDGREQYF. The CDR3 region has the DNA TGTGCCAGCACCCCGGGGACTGATGGCCGCGAGCAGTACTTC.

The rearrangement uses TRBV5-8 and TRBJ1-4; D is unresolved. Germline assignment: CDR1 SGHTS and CDR2 YDEGEE. CDR3 size: 12 residues. Trimming removed 0 bases from V and 12 bases from J, with 9 bases in between. The CDR3 sequence: CASSLGGLQLFF. In DNA, the CDR3 is TGTGCCAGCAGCTTGGGAGGGTTACAACTGTTTTTT.

This chain joins TRBV27 and TRBJ1-2, with D possibly TRBD1 on 5 matching bases. This CDR3 has 13 amino acids. Germline lookup yields CDR1 MNHEY and CDR2 SMNVEV (reference sequence). V lost 5 bases to trimming and J lost 4 bases, with 11 bases between them. The CDR3 DNA reads as TGTGCCAGCAGTCTTCAGGGCCCCTATGGCTACACCTTC. Protein: CASSLQGPYGYTF.

This rearrangement joins TRBV11-2 to TRBJ2-5; 8 nucleotides line up with TRBD2. The CDR3 runs 14 residues. The V segment lost 6 bases and the J segment 2 bases; nucleotides outside the gene matches: 5. The germline gives CDR1 SGHAT, CDR2 FQNNGV. CDR3 residues: CASSYSGGQETQYF. The CDR3 nucleotides read TGTGCCAGCAGTTACAGCGGGGGTCAAGAGACCCAGTACTTC.

The chain is built from TRBV30 and TRBJ1-2; D unclear. The germline V gene encodes CDR1 GTSNPN and CDR2 SVGIG (reference sequence). Trimming removed 2 bases at V and 3 bases at J, with 10 bases between. This CDR3 is 13 amino acids long. The CDR3 sequence: CAWSSTDYYGYTF. CDR3 in DNA: TGTGCCTGGAGTTCTACTGACTACTATGGCTACACCTTC.

This clone was counted once. The chain uses TRBV7-2 and TRBJ2-1; D might be TRBD2 (7 bases). This CDR3 is 15 amino acids long. The germline V and J ends were trimmed by 5 bases and 5 bases, with 16 bases remaining between them. Germline CDR1 is SGHTA and CDR2 is FQGNSA. This CDR3 reads CASSQGRGAHNEQFF. The DNA of the CDR3 is TGTGCCAGCAGCCAGGGACGGGGGGCACACAATGAGCAGTTCTTC.

CDR3 amino acids: CASSAEGVGVNEKLFF. The CDR3 DNA reads TGTGCCAGCAGTGCGGAGGGCGTGGGGGTTAATGAAAAACTGTTTTTT. The V and J genes are TRBV2 and TRBJ1-4; D perhaps matches TRBD1 (5 bases). CDR3 length: 16 amino acids. The ends were cut back, 4 bases at V and 4 bases at J, with 16 bases in the middle. Germline loops: CDR1 SNHLY, CDR2 FYNNEI.

DNA for the CDR3: TGTGCCAGCAGCCGGGTGAGCCTCAGTTCACCCCTCCACTTT. Residues: CASSRVSLSSPLHF. J is TRBJ1-6 and V is TRBV7-6; D is ambiguous. V lost 5 bases and J lost 9, with 14 bases in between. Germline values: CDR1 SGHVS, CDR2 FNYEAQ. This CDR3 is built from 14 residues.

The chain links TRBV18 to TRBJ2-3, with 10 bases fitting TRBD1. The germline CDR1 and CDR2 sequences are KGHSH and LQKENI. V lost 4 bases, J lost 2 bases, and 6 bases stayed unmatched. The CDR3 is 16 residues long. DNA for the CDR3: TGTGCCAGCTCACGCGACAGGGGGCAATCCACAGATACGCAGTATTTT. As protein: CASSRDRGQSTDTQYF.

This clone appeared a single time. The genes are TRBV19 and TRBJ2-2; D is unresolved. The germline CDR1 and CDR2 sequences are LNHDA and SQIVND (reference sequence). This CDR3 spans 15 amino acids. The V gene lost 7 bases and the J gene lost 1 base, with 13 bases spanning the gap. The CDR3 DNA reads TGTGCCAGTAAGAACTTCACGGGGAACACCGGGGAGCTGTTTTTT. The encoded protein is CASKNFTGNTGELFF.

This clone has only a few counts. This sequence joins TRBV15 and TRBJ1-4; D is unresolved. Germline V CDR1 and CDR2: LNHNV, YYDKDF (reference sequence). V dropped 0 bases and J dropped 8 bases, with 7 bases sitting between them. The CDR3 totals 13 residues. The chain's CDR3 is CATSRDIGEKLFF. The CDR3 nucleotides are TGTGCCACCAGCAGAGATATAGGGGAAAAACTGTTTTTT.

This clone showed up just once. J is TRBJ2-1 and V is TRBV15; tentative D call: TRBD1 (5 bases). Germline CDR1 is LNHNV and CDR2 is YYDKDF (reference sequence). Between the trimmed V and J ends, which lost 3 bases and 6 bases, there was a span of 15 bases. The CDR3 spans 15 residues. CDR3 protein: CATSSLLAQGNEQFF. In DNA, the CDR3 is TGTGCCACCAGCAGCCTATTAGCCCAGGGCAATGAGCAGTTCTTC. The variable domain in full, completed from reference TRBV15 and TRBJ2-1, reads DAMVIQNPRYQVTQFGKPVTLSCSQTLNHNVMYWYQQKSSQAPKLLFHYYDKDFNNEADTPDNFQSRRPNTSFCFLDIRSPGLGDTAMYLCATSSLLAQGNEQFFGPGTRLTVL.

The CDR3 DNA sequence: TGTGCCAGCAGCTTAGATGCTAGCGGGGGGGTCCCCCTGGGTGATACGCAGTATTTT. Its protein product is CASSLDASGGVPLGDTQYF. The chain joins TRBV7-8 to TRBJ2-3, with 12 bases that match TRBD2. In germline, CDR1 is SGHVS, CDR2 FQNEAQ. CDR3 length equals 19 residues. V was clipped by 1 base and J by 6 bases; unmatched bases: 14. The full variable domain, completed using reference TRBV7-8 and TRBJ2-3, is GAGVSQSPRYKVAKRGQDVALRCDPISGHVSLFWYQQALGQGPEFLTYFQNEAQLDKSGLPSDRFFAERPEGSVSTLKIQRTQQEDSAVYLCASSLDASGGVPLGDTQYFGPGTRLTVL.

The chain has TRBV5-1 and TRBJ1-6; tentative D call: TRBD1 (6 bases). V dropped 4 bases and J dropped 10 bases, with 12 bases sitting between them. The length of the CDR3 is 13 residues. Germline CDR1 SGHRS, CDR2 YFSETQ. Here the CDR3 DNA reads TGCGCCAGCAGCGCCCGGGACATCTCACCCCTCCACTTT. It is translated as CASSARDISPLHF. Looking up the rest from reference TRBV5-1 and TRBJ1-6 gives the full variable domain: KAGVTQTPRYLIKTRGQQVTLSCSPISGHRSVSWYQQTPGQGLQFLFEYFSETQRNKGNFPGRFSGRQFSNSRSEMNVSTLELGDSALYLCASSARDISPLHFGNGTRLTVT.

The CDR3 DNA is TGTGCCAGTAGTATCGGGCAGGGCGAAATCTACGAGCAGTACTTC. Translation: CASSIGQGEIYEQYF. The chain is built from TRBV19 and TRBJ2-7; perhaps TRBD1 as D (5 bases). V was trimmed by 3 bases and J by 3 bases, leaving 15 bases between them. Per the germline V gene, CDR1 is LNHDA and CDR2 is SQIVND (reference sequence). The CDR3 has 15 amino acids.

This chain joins TRBV7-8 and TRBJ1-6; D is uncertain. Trimming removed 1 base from V and 7 bases from J, with 5 bases in between. CDR3 length equals 13 residues. Germline assignment: CDR1 SGHVS and CDR2 FQNEAQ. The CDR3 reads CASSLVSNSPLHF. The CDR3 bases are TGTGCCAGCAGCTTAGTTAGCAATTCACCCCTCCACTTT. The full variable domain, with the rest looked up from reference TRBV7-8 and TRBJ1-6, is GAGVSQSPRYKVAKRGQDVALRCDPISGHVSLFWYQQALGQGPEFLTYFQNEAQLDKSGLPSDRFFAERPEGSVSTLKIQRTQQEDSAVYLCASSLVSNSPLHFGNGTRLTVT.

The chain uses TRBV7-3 and TRBJ2-1, with 9 nucleotides matching TRBD2. J gave up 1 base and V 5 bases, and 3 bases lay outside the gene matches. CDR1 SGHTA and CDR2 FQGTGA come from the germline V gene. The CDR3 is 15 amino acids. Here the CDR3 DNA reads TGTGCCAGCAGCCAAACTAGCGGGTCCTACAATGAGCAGTTCTTC. The encoded protein is CASSQTSGSYNEQFF.

V gene TRBV5-1 combines with J gene TRBJ2-2; TRBD1 aligns across 7 bases. The V segment lost 4 bases and the J segment 5 bases; nucleotides outside the gene matches: 11. The CDR3 is made up of 16 amino acids. CDR1 is SGHRS, CDR2 YFSETQ, per germline. In DNA, the CDR3 is TGCGCCAGCAGCCCCCGGGACAGCGATTATACCGGGGAGCTGTTTTTT. This gives the protein CASSPRDSDYTGELFF.

The table lists this clone with a count of one. The V call is TRBV4-2, the J call TRBJ2-1; 14 nucleotides agree with TRBD2. The CDR3 covers 16 residues. With V trimmed by 0 bases and J by 6 bases, 1 base remained unmatched. Germline CDR1 reads LGHNA; CDR2 reads YNFKEQ. CDR3 loop: CASSQDGLAGGNEQFF. CDR3 coding DNA: TGTGCCAGCAGCCAAGATGGACTAGCGGGAGGCAATGAGCAGTTCTTC.

V and J are TRBV5-1 and TRBJ2-2, with TRBD1 identical over 8 bases. CDR3 length: 15 residues. CDR1 and CDR2 (germline): SGHRS, YFSETQ. The V gene end was trimmed by 6 bases and the J gene end by 4 bases; junction bases not matched to a gene: 8. This CDR3 reads CASTPQTGGTGELFF. CDR3 DNA sequence: TGCGCCAGCACCCCTCAAACAGGGGGCACCGGGGAGCTGTTTTTT.

The chain recombines TRBV28 with TRBJ1-5; TRBD1 is a possible D gene (6 bases). The CDR3 runs 17 residues. Germline V gives CDR1 MDHEN, CDR2 SYDVKM. The V and J ends lost 3 bases and 3 bases respectively, with 18 bases between them. CDR3 DNA: TGTGCCAGCAGTTTTAGGGGGGCAGGGGATTACAATCAGCCCCAGCATTTT. Amino acids: CASSFRGAGDYNQPQHF.